These 22 T cell receptor beta chains share one sample of origin, sequenced in a study of cytomegalovirus exposure and HLA in healthy donors. The PCR had 60 Vbeta and 13 Jbeta primers. Produced via immunoSEQ multiplex PCR; TCRdb's table is partial and in-frame only. The top ten hold roughly 3% of the sample, which has some 120,000 clones, roughly 70% seen once. What was sequenced was PBMCs. These receptors were taken from a young man in good health and CMV-seronegative.

The V call is TRBV4-3, the J call TRBJ2-3; TRBD2 matches at 12 bases. The V gene end was trimmed by 5 bases and the J gene end by 6 bases; junction bases not matched to a gene: 3. The CDR3 is 14 amino acids. Germline CDR1 reads LGHNA; CDR2 reads YSLEER. The CDR3 loop is CASSSSGGVDTQYF. Written as DNA, the CDR3 is TGCGCCAGCAGCTCTAGCGGGGGGGTCGATACGCAGTATTTT.

This sequence joins TRBV27 and TRBJ2-7, with 10 nucleotides matching TRBD2. The ends lost 3 bases at V and 2 bases at J; junction bases unmatched: 7. The CDR3 is made up of 16 amino acids. The germline gives CDR1 MNHEY, CDR2 SMNVEV (reference sequence). CDR3 region: CASSFIGTSAPYEQYF. Here the CDR3 DNA reads TGTGCCAGCAGTTTTATTGGGACTAGCGCGCCCTACGAGCAGTACTTC.

V and J are TRBV28 and TRBJ2-2; 7 bases are a match to TRBD2. Germline V gene lookup returns CDR1 MDHEN and CDR2 SYDVKM. The CDR3 sequence is 13 residues long. Losses at the gene ends were 6 bases for V and 6 bases for J; bases not matched to a gene: 4. CDR3 residues: CASSGTNPGELFF. CDR3 in DNA: TGTGCCAGCAGCGGGACTAACCCCGGGGAGCTGTTTTTT.

The rearrangement links TRBV11-3 to TRBJ1-1, with D possibly TRBD1 on 6 matching bases. The CDR3 extends over 12 amino acids. With 1 base removed from V and 11 bases from J, the gap between germline ends came to 11 bases. Germline V gene lookup returns CDR1 SGHNT and CDR2 YENEEA. CDR3 region: CASSLGDTGAFF. CDR3 in DNA: TGTGCCAGCAGCTTAGGGGACACTGGGGCTTTCTTT.

The rearrangement joins TRBV5-5 to TRBJ1-2; 8 bases are shared with TRBD1. Trimming at V came to 4 bases and at J to 8 bases, leaving 10 bases not matched to a gene. The CDR3 has 14 residues. Germline V lookup: CDR1 SGHKS, CDR2 YYEKEE (reference sequence). The CDR3 nucleotides are TGTGCCAGCAGCCACTCGCAGGGGGCGAGGGGCTACACCTTC. It translates to CASSHSQGARGYTF.

The V and J genes are TRBV19 and TRBJ1-6, with D unclear. CDR1 and CDR2 (germline): LNHDA, SQIVND (reference sequence). The germline V and J ends were trimmed by 5 bases and 5 bases, with 10 bases remaining between them. There are 14 residues in the CDR3. The CDR3 protein is CASSSPGDNSPLHF. The CDR3 bases are TGTGCCAGTAGTTCCCCCGGTGATAATTCACCCCTCCACTTT.

The chain carries TRBV5-6 and TRBJ2-7; perhaps TRBD1 as D (6 bases). CDR3 length: 15 residues. The V end was cut by 1 base, the J end by 4 bases, with 15 bases between. From germline, CDR1 is SGHDT and CDR2 YYEEEE. The CDR3 loop reads CASSLSGTSRYEQYF. CDR3 in DNA: TGTGCCAGCAGCTTGTCCGGGACAAGTCGTTACGAGCAGTACTTC. Complete variable domain (other parts from reference TRBV5-6 and TRBJ2-7): DAGVTQSPTHLIKTRGQQVTLRCSPKSGHDTVSWYQQALGQGPQFIFQYYEEEERQRGNFPDRFSGHQFPNYSSELNVNALLLGDSALYLCASSLSGTSRYEQYFGPGTRLTVT.

The chain employs TRBV7-2 and TRBJ1-2; no clear D gene. Looked up from germline, CDR1 is SGHTA and CDR2 is FQGNSA. Trimming removed 5 bases at V and 3 bases at J, with 7 bases between. The CDR3 has 12 residues. The CDR3 nucleotides read TGTGCCAGCAGCCCGCTAGACTATGGCTACACCTTC. Its translation is CASSPLDYGYTF.

The chain is built from TRBV25-1 and TRBJ2-2, with D perhaps TRBD2 (6 bases). Germline V gene data show CDR1 as MGHDK and CDR2 as SYGVNS. The CDR3 is made up of 15 amino acids. The V end lost 6 bases, the J end lost 5 bases, and 16 bases lay between the germline ends. The CDR3 DNA follows: TGTGCCAGCAGGACTGGGGACTTCCAGACCGGGGAGCTGTTTTTT. Translation gives CASRTGDFQTGELFF.

The rearrangement links TRBV7-9 to TRBJ1-2; 7 bases fit TRBD1. The length of the CDR3 is 15 residues. The V and J ends lost 3 bases and 0 bases, in that order; junction bases with no gene match: 4. The germline V gene encodes CDR1 SEHNR and CDR2 FQNEAQ (reference sequence). The CDR3 region has the DNA TGTGCCAGCAGCTTGGACAGGATTTCTAACTATGGCTACACCTTC. Translation: CASSLDRISNYGYTF.

V is TRBV28 and J is TRBJ1-5; tentative D call: TRBD1 (6 bases). CDR1 and CDR2 (germline): MDHEN, SYDVKM. The CDR3 is made up of 14 amino acids. Trimming stripped 7 bases from V and 4 bases from J, with 14 bases between. CDR3 region: CASTQDSLNQPQHF. The CDR3 DNA is TGTGCCAGCACTCAGGACAGCCTGAATCAGCCCCAGCATTTT.

The J gene is TRBJ2-5, the V gene TRBV25-1; tentatively, D is TRBD1 (5 bases). V was trimmed by 2 bases and J by 2 bases, leaving 9 bases between them. The CDR3 runs to 14 residues. The germline V gene encodes CDR1 MGHDK and CDR2 SYGVNS. DNA of the CDR3: TGTGCCAGCAGTGAACGACAGACGCAAGAGACCCAGTACTTC. It translates to CASSERQTQETQYF.

CDR3 sequence reads: CASSLATSGGSGELFF. CDR3 coding DNA: TGTGCCAGCAGTTTAGCGACTAGCGGGGGGTCCGGGGAGCTGTTTTTT. The chain employs TRBV27 and TRBJ2-2, with 13 nucleotides matching TRBD2. CDR1 MNHEY and CDR2 SMNVEV come from the germline V gene (reference sequence). The ends lost 2 bases at V and 6 bases at J; junction bases unmatched: 3. The CDR3 sequence is 16 residues long.

In DNA form, the CDR3 reads TGTGCCAGCGTGGGACAGGGGAGTGGGGAGCTGTTTTTT. It translates to CASVGQGSGELFF. V is TRBV6-1 and J is TRBJ2-2; the match to TRBD1 covers 10 bases. Trimming at V came to 8 bases and at J to 8 bases, leaving 5 bases not matched to a gene. The V gene's germline CDR1 is MNHNS and CDR2 SASEGT. The CDR3 contains 13 residues.

The gene calls are TRBV4-2 and TRBJ2-7; 9 bases align to TRBD2. In germline, CDR1 is LGHNA, CDR2 YNFKEQ. This CDR3 is built from 15 residues. V lost 0 bases to trimming and J lost 3 bases; unmatched junction nucleotides: 3. As DNA, the CDR3 is TGTGCCAGCAGCCAAGAAGAGACTAGCGGCTACGAGCAGTACTTC. It encodes CASSQEETSGYEQYF.

J is TRBJ2-7 and V is TRBV5-8; the match to TRBD2 covers 9 bases. Germline lookup yields CDR1 SGHTS and CDR2 YDEGEE. This CDR3 is 16 amino acids long. V lost 0 bases, J lost 2 bases, and 6 bases stayed unmatched. This CDR3 reads CASSLARLAGAYEQYF. The CDR3 nucleotides read TGTGCCAGCAGCTTGGCGAGATTAGCGGGAGCCTACGAGCAGTACTTC.

This chain joins TRBV2 and TRBJ2-2, with D hard to call. Germline-derived CDR1 and CDR2 are SNHLY and FYNNEI. Trimming removed 9 bases at V and 3 bases at J, with 5 bases between. The CDR3 is made up of 11 amino acids. In nucleotides, the CDR3 is TGTGCCAGTCGCGACACCGGGGAGCTGTTTTTT. Its protein is CASRDTGELFF.

The rearrangement joins TRBV5-6 to TRBJ2-1; unclear D gene. Between the trimmed V and J ends, which lost 0 bases and 5 bases, there was a span of 6 bases. CDR1 and CDR2 from the germline V gene are SGHDT and YYEEEE. CDR3 size: 13 residues. The CDR3 here is CASSLVQDNEQFF. For the CDR3, the DNA is TGTGCCAGCAGCTTGGTTCAGGACAATGAGCAGTTCTTC.

This clone was picked up a small number of times. The chain has TRBV5-1 and TRBJ1-1, with D possibly being TRBD1 (5 bases). V lost 3 bases to trimming and J lost 4 bases, with 10 bases between them. The V gene's germline CDR1 is SGHRS and CDR2 YFSETQ. The CDR3 totals 13 residues. This CDR3 is CASSYGGGTEAFF. The CDR3 DNA sequence: TGCGCCAGCAGCTACGGCGGGGGCACTGAAGCTTTCTTT. Supplemented by reference TRBV5-1 and TRBJ1-1, the full variable domain reads KAGVTQTPRYLIKTRGQQVTLSCSPISGHRSVSWYQQTPGQGLQFLFEYFSETQRNKGNFPGRFSGRQFSNSRSEMNVSTLELGDSALYLCASSYGGGTEAFFGQGTRLTVV.

This clone has a handful of counts. The rearrangement links TRBV9 to TRBJ1-2; 8 bases match TRBD1. This CDR3 is built from 15 residues. J lost 6 bases, V lost 2 bases, and 9 bases had no gene match. Per the germline V gene, CDR1 is SGDLS and CDR2 is YYNGEE. CDR3: CASSVGTGRGNGYTF. CDR3 DNA sequence: TGTGCCAGCAGCGTTGGGACAGGAAGAGGCAATGGCTACACCTTC.

The chain employs TRBV6-6 and TRBJ2-2, with D perhaps TRBD1 (6 bases). The germline CDR1 and CDR2 sequences are MNHNY and SVGAGI (reference sequence). This CDR3 contains 15 residues. V was clipped by 6 bases and J by 2 bases, with 13 bases between them. The CDR3 bases are TGTGCCAGCAGGAAGGACAGACGAAACACCGGGGAGCTGTTTTTT. Amino acids: CASRKDRRNTGELFF.

The chain joins TRBV18 to TRBJ2-2; D call uncertain. The CDR3 is 14 residues long. V dropped 3 bases and J dropped 5 bases, with 10 bases sitting between them. Germline CDR1 is KGHSH and CDR2 is LQKENI. The CDR3 loop reads CASSPYQTTGELFF. CDR3 in DNA: TGTGCCAGCTCACCCTATCAAACTACCGGGGAGCTGTTTTTT.